Sequencing of this T cell receptor beta chain was carried out in a study of T cells after yellow fever vaccination. About the study: It was SMART-Seq v4 Ultra Low Input that prepared the fractions with low cell numbers. Overall study findings and caveats: Shared CD4/CD8 clonotypes were a small share, likely from convergent recombination.

Trimming took 0 bases from V and 4 from J, leaving 5 bases between them. This CDR3 spans 13 amino acids. The V gene's germline CDR1 is LGHNA and CDR2 YSLEER. This clonotype was counted many times. Its specificity is unknown. By 5'RACE template switching, TCR cDNA was produced, with a universal primer site and UMIs added in the process. TCRdb used MiXCR to reprocess the 5' RACE reads, holding one entry per CDR3 protein. This sample carries about 320,000 distinct CDR3 sequences, around 4.3% of them seen once, and the ten largest clones take around 19%. This sequence joins TRBV4-3 and TRBJ2-3; D gene ambiguous. The sample here was PBMCs, taken 15 days after the yellow fever booster vaccination. The receptor comes from a man younger than 30 who received the YFV17D yellow fever vaccine. CDR3 in amino acids: CASSQERADTQYF. For the CDR3, the DNA is TGCGCCAGCAGCCAAGAAAGGGCAGATACGCAGTATTTT.